The 29 T cell receptor beta chains below were found in one sample sequenced in a study of human T cells and chemical hapten exposure. Time point of the sample: pre-sensitization, week 0. Treatment noted: therapeutic diphenylcyclopropenone sensitization with weekly scalp DPC. TCRdb reprocessed the RACE reads via MiXCR and lists one record per CDR3 protein. The table has approximately 370,000 distinct CDR3 sequences, approximately 5.8% seen once. The sample in question was whole blood, obtained in connection with sensitization to the hapten diphenylcyclopropenone (DPC). These receptor sequences come from a woman under 30 with alopecia areata. Some clones in this sample may be carry-over from other donors' samples.

In its sample, this clonotype was seen a few times. The chain has TRBV7-3 and TRBJ1-2; D is perhaps TRBD1 (6 bases). Trimming left V 5 bases short and J 4 bases short, with 17 bases between. The germline V gene encodes CDR1 SGHTA and CDR2 FQGTGA. The CDR3 totals 15 residues. CDR3: CASSPAKGDSYGYTF. The CDR3 coding sequence is TGTGCCAGCAGCCCCGCTAAGGGGGATTCCTATGGCTACACCTTC.

Comments on this clonotype: This may be a read error, as it is one base from a much larger clone. J is TRBJ1-2 and V is TRBV28; D remains ambiguous. From germline, CDR1 is MDHEN and CDR2 SYDVKM. The CDR3 has 14 amino acids. Trimming stripped 2 bases from V and 3 bases from J, with 10 bases between. This CDR3 is CASSLSGYDYGYTF. The CDR3 DNA reads as TGTGCCAGCAGTTTAAGTGGGTACGACTATGGCTACACCTTC.

This clonotype was seen only a few times. The rearrangement links TRBV5-1 to TRBJ2-3, with TRBD2 identical over 15 bases. CDR1 and CDR2 (germline): SGHRS, YFSETQ. The CDR3 totals 17 residues. V shed 4 bases, J shed 1 base, and the junction held 4 bases outside the gene matches. The CDR3 nucleotides read TGCGCCAGCAGCCGGACTAGCGGGGGGGCCGGCACAGATACGCAGTATTTT. This encodes CASSRTSGGAGTDTQYF.

This clonotype came up many times. The chain couples TRBV12-5 to TRBJ1-6, with TRBD1 matching 7 bases. The junction had 0 bases not matched to a gene; V was cut back by 0 bases and J by 4 bases. CDR1 is LGHNT and CDR2 is FRNRAP in the germline V gene. The CDR3 covers 15 residues. The CDR3 DNA sequence: TGTGCTAGTGGTTTGGTACAGGGGTATAATTCACCCCTCCACTTT. Translated, it gives CASGLVQGYNSPLHF.

This chain connects TRBV7-9 to TRBJ2-7, with TRBD2 matching 9 bases. The CDR3 has 14 amino acids. The germline CDR1 and CDR2 sequences are SEHNR and FQNEAQ (reference sequence). With 0 bases clipped from V and 7 bases from J, the junction kept 4 bases outside the gene matches. The CDR3: CASSLAGSGGEQYF. The DNA of the CDR3 is TGTGCCAGCAGCTTAGCTGGTAGCGGGGGTGAGCAGTACTTC.

The sample holds many counts of this clonotype. V is TRBV4-3 and J is TRBJ1-6; D uncertain. Germline CDR1 and CDR2: LGHNA and YSLEER. The germline V and J ends were trimmed by 0 bases and 5 bases, with 2 bases remaining between them. The CDR3 has 13 residues. CDR3 region: CASSQENNSPLHF. In DNA form, the CDR3 reads TGCGCCAGCAGCCAAGAGAATAATTCACCCCTCCACTTT.

J is TRBJ2-7 and V is TRBV10-3; D is perhaps TRBD1 (6 bases). This CDR3 has 14 residues. V dropped 10 bases and J dropped 2 bases, with 18 bases sitting between them. The germline V gene encodes CDR1 ENHRY and CDR2 SYGVKD. The CDR3 DNA reads TGTGCCACGACCTGGACAGCTGTTCCCTACGAGCAGTACTTC. Translation: CATTWTAVPYEQYF.

The genes are TRBV6-5 and TRBJ1-2, with TRBD1 identical over 10 bases. The CDR3 sequence is 15 residues long. After removal of 2 bases from V and 7 bases from J, the junction contained 7 bases not matched to a gene. Germline CDR1 MNHEY, CDR2 SVGAGI. CDR3 coding DNA: TGTGCCAGCAGTTACGTGACAGGGGGCTGGGGTGGCTACACCTTC. This translates into CASSYVTGGWGGYTF.

This clonotype was counted ten times or more. V gene TRBV4-1 combines with J gene TRBJ2-6; D not resolved. Trimming removed 4 bases from V and 1 base from J, with 5 bases in between. Germline assignment: CDR1 MGHRA and CDR2 YSYEKL. The CDR3 runs 14 residues. CDR3 region: CASSPQSGANVLTF. The CDR3 DNA reads TGCGCCAGCAGCCCTCAATCTGGGGCCAACGTCCTGACTTTC.

The chain has TRBV12-3 or TRBV12-4 and TRBJ1-4; D possibly corresponds to TRBD1 (5 bases). Trimming cost V 7 bases and J 7 bases, with 19 bases left between them. CDR3 length: 15 residues. The CDR3 loop reads CASNPGLDNPEKLFF. CDR3 DNA sequence: TGTGCCAGCAATCCCGGCCTGGACAACCCTGAAAAACTGTTTTTT.

This clonotype has a count of ten or more. The V call is TRBV2, the J call TRBJ1-2, with D possibly matching TRBD1 (6 bases). This CDR3 spans 12 amino acids. The germline V and J ends were trimmed by 6 bases and 6 bases, with 11 bases remaining between them. CDR1 is SNHLY, CDR2 FYNNEI, per germline. This CDR3 is CASRGAENGYTF. For the CDR3, the DNA is TGTGCCAGCAGGGGGGCAGAGAATGGCTACACCTTC.

The table lists this clonotype with a few counts. This rearrangement joins TRBV7-2 to TRBJ2-2, with TRBD1 identical over 10 bases. The J segment lost 4 bases and the V segment lost 5 bases, leaving 7 bases of the junction unmatched. Germline V gene data show CDR1 as SGHTA and CDR2 as FQGNSA. This CDR3 has 16 amino acids. CDR3 amino acids: CASSPPGQGVTGELFF. The DNA for the CDR3 is TGTGCCAGCAGCCCCCCCGGACAGGGGGTCACCGGGGAGCTGTTTTTT. Filled out from reference TRBV7-2 and TRBJ2-2, the complete variable domain reads GAGVSQSPSNKVTEKGKDVELRCDPISGHTALYWYRQSLGQGLEFLIYFQGNSAPDKSGLPSDRFSAERTGGSVSTLTIQRTQQEDSAVYLCASSPPGQGVTGELFFGEGSRLTVL.

This clonotype was counted at least ten times. V is TRBV29-1 and J is TRBJ1-1; D remains ambiguous. Between the trimmed V and J ends, which lost 6 bases and 5 bases, there was a span of 16 bases. The CDR3 length is 13 residues. Germline loops: CDR1 SQVTM, CDR2 ANQGSEA. As DNA, the CDR3 is TGCAGCGTCCGCGGGAGGATGGAAACTGAAGCTTTCTTT. It yields the protein CSVRGRMETEAFF.

CDR3 amino acids: CASSLAAQRGQETQYF. CDR3 DNA sequence: TGTGCCAGCAGCTTAGCCGCCCAGCGGGGACAAGAGACCCAGTACTTC. V gene TRBV7-2 combines with J gene TRBJ2-5; 7 nucleotides agree with TRBD2. Germline CDR1 and CDR2: SGHTA and FQGNSA. V gave up 0 bases and J gave up 2 bases; unmatched junction bases: 6. This CDR3 has 16 residues.

This clonotype was seen at least ten times. The V and J genes are TRBV5-8 and TRBJ2-7; D not certain. The CDR3 sequence is 14 residues long. The V gene lost 1 base and the J gene lost 1 base, with 9 bases spanning the gap. In germline, CDR1 is SGHTS, CDR2 YDEGEE. CDR3 protein: CASSLFRESYEQYF. The CDR3 nucleotides read TGTGCCAGCAGCTTGTTCCGTGAATCCTACGAGCAGTACTTC.

The J gene is TRBJ2-7, the V gene TRBV2, with D tentatively TRBD2 (7 bases). The V gene's germline CDR1 is SNHLY and CDR2 FYNNEI. The CDR3 is 14 amino acids. The V end was cut by 6 bases, the J end by 2 bases, with 14 bases between. For the CDR3, the DNA is TGTGCCAGCAGAATCGGGGGGCCGACCTACGAGCAGTACTTC. Its translation: CASRIGGPTYEQYF. The full variable domain, with the rest looked up from reference TRBV2 and TRBJ2-7, is EPEVTQTPSHQVTQMGQEVILRCVPISNHLYFYWYRQILGQKVEFLVSFYNNEISEKSEIFDDQFSVERPDGSNFTLKIRSTKLEDSAMYFCASRIGGPTYEQYFGPGTRLTVT.

The chain combines TRBV10-3 with TRBJ1-1; TRBD1 agrees at 8 bases. After removal of 6 bases from V and 3 bases from J, the junction contained 9 bases not matched to a gene. CDR1 is ENHRY, CDR2 SYGVKD, per germline. The CDR3 contains 15 residues. CDR3 loop: CAISPLGQAYTEAFF. The CDR3 bases are TGTGCCATCAGCCCACTGGGACAGGCTTACACTGAAGCTTTCTTT.

This clonotype was counted between two and nine times. The chain carries TRBV25-1 and TRBJ1-4; D is uncertain. V lost 3 bases, J lost 15 bases, and 11 bases lay in between. CDR1 MGHDK and CDR2 SYGVNS come from the germline V gene. CDR3 length equals 11 residues. CDR3 sequence: CASSEGKEVFF. In DNA, the CDR3 is TGTGCCAGCAGTGAGGGCAAGGAGGTGTTTTTT.

CDR3 nucleotides: TGCGCCAGCAGCTTGGACAGGCTTAACTCTGGAAACACCATATATTTT. Amino acid sequence: CASSLDRLNSGNTIYF. The chain has TRBV5-1 and TRBJ1-3, with D perhaps matching TRBD1 (5 bases). Germline CDR1 is SGHRS and CDR2 is YFSETQ. Trimming took off 0 bases at V and 0 bases at J, with 10 bases between the two ends. This CDR3 is 16 amino acids long.

The genes are TRBV4-2 and TRBJ2-3; tentatively, D is TRBD2 (6 bases). The CDR3 contains 17 residues. The germline V gene encodes CDR1 LGHNA and CDR2 YNFKEQ. V was shortened by 4 bases and J by 4 bases, with 21 bases between the two germline ends. The CDR3 nucleotides read TGTGCCAGCAGCCCGCTCGCGAGTGCAGGGAGGTCAGATACGCAGTATTTT. Its translation is CASSPLASAGRSDTQYF.

In this sample, this clonotype turned up many times. The V gene is TRBV10-3, the J gene TRBJ2-1; D is possibly TRBD1 or TRBD2 (5 bases each). The CDR3 has 13 amino acids. Germline V lookup: CDR1 ENHRY, CDR2 SYGVKD. Between the trimmed V and J ends, which lost 5 bases and 5 bases, there was a span of 10 bases. This CDR3 is CAISFGTDNEQFF. The CDR3 DNA reads as TGTGCCATCAGTTTCGGGACGGACAATGAGCAGTTCTTC.

V is TRBV6-1 and J is TRBJ2-2; 8 bases map to TRBD2. Trimming at V came to 5 bases and at J to 1 base, leaving 12 bases not matched to a gene. This CDR3 region has 18 residues. The germline gives CDR1 MNHNS, CDR2 SASEGT. The CDR3 protein is CASSHATQRGRNTGELFF. The CDR3 bases are TGTGCCAGCAGTCACGCCACCCAGCGGGGGAGGAACACCGGGGAGCTGTTTTTT.

This clonotype was detected a few times. The chain recombines TRBV12-3 or TRBV12-4 with TRBJ2-7, with a possible D match to TRBD1 (6 bases). This CDR3 is 14 amino acids long. Trimming took 6 bases from V and 7 from J, leaving 19 bases between them. The CDR3 DNA follows: TGTGCCAGCAGGGCACGGACAGAGGGCTGGGAGCAGTACTTC. Translating it yields CASRARTEGWEQYF.

This clonotype was observed a handful of times. This chain links TRBV10-3 with TRBJ2-3; 7 bases line up with TRBD1. The CDR3 has 13 residues. Trimming cost V 10 bases and J 2 bases; bases outside gene matches: 6. Germline loops: CDR1 ENHRY, CDR2 SYGVKD. Here the CDR3 DNA reads TGTGCCAATAGACAGGGCCTCACAGATACGCAGTATTTT. Its translation: CANRQGLTDTQYF.

This clonotype was seen ten or more times. The chain combines TRBV3-1 with TRBJ2-3; D unresolved. From germline, CDR1 is LGHDT and CDR2 YNNKEL (reference sequence). Trimming cost V 4 bases and J 0 bases, with 11 bases left between them. The CDR3 consists of 15 residues. In nucleotides, the CDR3 is TGTGCCAGCAGCCCCTATTCGTTCAGCACAGATACGCAGTATTTT. Translating gives CASSPYSFSTDTQYF.

This sequence joins TRBV2 and TRBJ1-2; TRBD1 agrees at 9 bases. V lost 3 bases to trimming and J lost 3 bases; unmatched junction nucleotides: 5. The germline CDR1 and CDR2 sequences are SNHLY and FYNNEI. The CDR3 consists of 15 residues. The CDR3 here is CASSEGQGPYYGYTF. The CDR3 region has the DNA TGTGCCAGCAGTGAGGGACAGGGTCCTTACTATGGCTACACCTTC.

This clonotype has a count of ten or more. The chain links TRBV7-9 to TRBJ1-1; D perhaps matches TRBD1 (5 bases). Deletions cut 5 bases from V and 1 base from J, with 14 bases between. The germline V gene has CDR1 SEHNR and CDR2 FQNEAQ (reference sequence). The CDR3 is 15 amino acids. CDR3: CASSPPRQKNTEAFF. For the CDR3, the DNA is TGTGCCAGCAGCCCCCCGAGACAGAAGAACACTGAAGCTTTCTTT. The variable domain in full, with the rest retrieved from reference TRBV7-9 and TRBJ1-1, is DTGVSQNPRHKITKRGQNVTFRCDPISEHNRLYWYRQTLGQGPEFLTYFQNEAQLEKSRLLSDRFSAERPKGSFSTLEIQRTEQGDSAMYLCASSPPRQKNTEAFFGQGTRLTVV.

In this sample, this clonotype turned up a few times. The V call is TRBV19, the J call TRBJ2-4; D might be TRBD1 (5 bases). CDR1 LNHDA and CDR2 SQIVND come from the germline V gene (reference sequence). This CDR3 has 13 residues. The ends were cut back, 4 bases at V and 8 bases at J, with 12 bases in the middle. DNA of the CDR3: TGTGCCAGTAGTAACCAGGGTGAGGACATTCAGTACTTC. Protein sequence: CASSNQGEDIQYF.

This clonotype has ten or more counts. This chain uses TRBV6-2 or TRBV6-3 with TRBJ2-3, with 7 nucleotides matching TRBD1. The CDR3 has 17 amino acids. The V gene end was trimmed by 7 bases and the J gene end by 1 base; junction bases not matched to a gene: 14. Germline CDR1 and CDR2: MNHEY and SVGEGT. As DNA, the CDR3 is TGTGCCAGCAACTACGGGGACAGCCTCCACCGCACAGATACGCAGTATTTT. It codes for CASNYGDSLHRTDTQYF.